This entry is about one T cell receptor beta chain. Its antigen remains unidentified. It was 5'RACE with constant-segment primers that produced the TCR alpha and TCR beta cDNA libraries, which carried sample barcodes and UMIs. MiXCR, run by TCRdb on the 5' RACE reads, gives a single entry per CDR3 protein. Of about 290,000 distinct CDR3 sequences in the sample, more than 15% are singletons; the top ten hold 22%. This sample is drawn from a study of T-cell memory formation after mild COVID-19. General study findings and limits: Contracting CD4+ clones sat mainly in CM and EM; CD8+ in EMRA.

Losses at the gene ends were 3 bases for V and 7 bases for J; bases not matched to a gene: 5. The CDR3 contains 14 residues. Germline CDR1 and CDR2: LNHNV and YYDKDF (reference sequence). Material: PBMCs or a T cell subset sorted from them (not recorded which). The clonotype was recovered from a young man who had mild COVID-19 (a few samples of this study predate the infection). Cell type and time point are not known. V usage is TRBV15 and J usage is TRBJ2-1; 8 positions match TRBD2. The CDR3 DNA reads TGTGCCACCAGCAGTCCTCGGGGGGGGAATGAGCAGTTCTTC. Protein: CATSSPRGGNEQFF.